This T cell receptor beta chain was sequenced in a study of cytomegalovirus exposure and HLA in healthy donors. Study-wide background: Within an early data release were approximately 85 million unique TCRs drawn from HLA-typed donors. Study-wide results and limits: In vitro testing confirmed a few CMV-associated chains as specific for CMV antigens. Rare TCR sequences dominated, though some public TCRs recurred in many donors. Later analysis identified a missense DCLRE1C variant that was linked to TCR beta V- and J-gene trimming.

The V end lost 6 bases, the J end lost 4 bases, and 15 bases lay between the germline ends. Per the germline V gene, CDR1 is SNHLY and CDR2 is FYNNEI. The CDR3 covers 14 residues. On this clone itself: Antigen: not known.

The PCR was carried out with 60 Vbeta primers and 13 Jbeta primers. The data were produced by immunoSEQ multiplex PCR, yet TCRdb's version contains in-frame clones alone and is incomplete. The data show 140,000 or so clones, about four fifths seen once. The source is a woman between 35 and 50 years old in good health and CMV-seropositive. Material for sequencing was PBMCs. This chain links TRBV2 with TRBJ2-5; D is unresolved. This CDR3 reads CASSGSTVVETQYF. As DNA, the CDR3 is TGTGCCAGCAGCGGTTCAACGGTCGTAGAGACCCAGTACTTC.